Listed below are T cell receptor beta chains from one sample, sequenced in a study of cytomegalovirus exposure and HLA in healthy donors. The method was immunoSEQ multiplex PCR; TCRdb's version includes in-frame clones alone and lacks a portion of them. The data contain 150,000 to 200,000 clones, approximately 88% of them singletons. Sequencing input: PBMCs. The receptors here all came from a woman aged 18-29 years in good health and CMV-seronegative. Each CDR3 is given with its conserved first and last residue. Each record gives: D gene, V gene, clone size, J gene, CDR3 DNA, CDR3 protein. A D gene is named only where the DNA matches it firmly. Expanded clones get a size class; other rows say once, few or many, or leave the size out.

>TRBD1|TRBV19|.|TRBJ1-4
TGTGCCAGTAGGAGAGGGGGCAATGAAAAACTGTTTTTT
CASRRGGNEKLFF
>.|TRBV5-5|once|TRBJ2-1
TGTGCCAGCAGCAATACAGAGTTGAACAATGAGCAGTTCTTC
CASSNTELNNEQFF
>.|TRBV6-5|.|TRBJ1-2
TGTGCCAGCAGTTACTCGCCGGGGGGATATGGCTACACCTTC
CASSYSPGGYGYTF
>.|TRBV19|once|TRBJ2-2
TGTGCCAGTAGTATTCGCAGGGGCGACCTCACCGGGGAGCTGTTTTTT
CASSIRRGDLTGELFF
>TRBD2|TRBV11-3|.|TRBJ2-1
TGTGCCAGCAGCGGCAGCGGGGGGTACAATGAGCAGTTCTTC
CASSGSGGYNEQFF
>.|TRBV7-8|.|TRBJ1-3
TGTGCCAGCAGCTTAGTCTCTAGATCGGCCGGAAACACCATATATTTT
CASSLVSRSAGNTIYF
>TRBD1|TRBV28|few|TRBJ2-1
TGTGCCAGCAGCTCCCCGGGACAGGGTGTGAATGAGCAGTTCTTC
CASSSPGQGVNEQFF
>.|TRBV28|.|TRBJ2-7
TGTGCCAGCAGAACAGGGTCTGTCTACGAGCAGTACTTC
CASRTGSVYEQYF
>.|TRBV2|.|TRBJ2-1
TGTGCCAGCAGTGTCGCAGGGAATTCCTACAATGAGCAGTTCTTC
CASSVAGNSYNEQFF
>.|TRBV5-4|.|TRBJ1-1
TGTGCCAGCAGCCTCGACACTGAAGCTTTCTTT
CASSLDTEAFF
>.|TRBV19|.|TRBJ1-1
TGTGCCACCAGGGGTGGAAGGGTGAATACACTGAACACTGAAGCTTTCTTT
CATRGGRVNTLNTEAFF
>TRBD1|TRBV10-1|.|TRBJ2-1
TGCGCCAGCAGTCCTCCGGACAGGGGCCAGTTCTTC
CASSPPDRGQFF
>TRBD1|TRBV30|.|TRBJ2-5
TGTGCCAGCAGGGGGAAAGAGACCCAGTACTTC
CASRGKETQYF
>TRBD2|TRBV14|.|TRBJ2-1
TGTGCCAGCAGCACCCGCGGGGGGGCCTCCTACAATGAGCAGTTCTTC
CASSTRGGASYNEQFF
>.|TRBV19|.|TRBJ2-6
TGTGCTTGTCGTCCAGGCTACTCTGGGGCCAACGGCCTGACTTTC
CACRPGYSGANGLTF